The next 12 T cell receptor beta chains were all read from a single sample in a study of post-analysis software for immune sequencing data. Antigens for these TCRs are unknown. The TCR beta cDNA libraries carried unique molecular identifiers. A single record per CDR3 protein comes from TCRdb applying MiXCR to the PCR reads. Of 250,000 to 300,000 distinct CDR3 sequences in the sample, around 34% were seen once. Notes on the study in general: Roughly 5 TRBV segments (TRBV5-6, TRBV5-1 and TRBV20-1 among them) occurred more frequently in patients than in controls.

Input material: blood. The source of these receptors is a girl aged 5-17 years with multiple sclerosis.

This clonotype was seen many times. The chain couples TRBV20-1 to TRBJ2-5; D might be TRBD1 or TRBD2, each matching 6 bases. This CDR3 has 12 amino acids. The V end lost 1 base, the J end lost 5 bases, and 8 bases lay between the germline ends. Germline CDR1 DFQATT, CDR2 SNEGSKA (reference sequence). The DNA of the CDR3 is TGCAGTGCTAGAGTAGGGGGGGAGACCCAGTACTTC. Protein: CSARVGGETQYF.

On this clonotype: Just one base apart from a much larger clone, this may be a read error. V and J are TRBV12-3 or TRBV12-4 and TRBJ2-1, with 11 bases that match TRBD2. CDR3 length equals 15 residues. The CDR3 is CASGFTSGSTNEQFF. CDR3 coding DNA: TGTGCCAGCGGTTTCACTAGCGGGAGCACCAATGAGCAGTTCTTC.

This clonotype has at least ten counts. The chain joins TRBV5-1 to TRBJ2-5; tentatively, D is TRBD1 (5 bases). Germline V gives CDR1 SGHRS, CDR2 YFSETQ. CDR3 size: 15 residues. The germline V and J ends were trimmed by 3 bases and 5 bases, with 17 bases remaining between them. The CDR3 spells CASSWGRGFRETQYF. DNA of the CDR3: TGCGCCAGCAGCTGGGGTAGGGGTTTTCGGGAGACCCAGTACTTC.

This chain connects TRBV5-1 to TRBJ2-7; 11 positions match TRBD2. The end of the DNA fits TRBJ2-5 better, so the J call may be wrong. In germline, CDR1 is SGHRS, CDR2 YFSETQ. This CDR3 contains 15 residues. The CDR3 region is CASSIGTSGGETQYF. The CDR3 nucleotides are TGCGCCAGCAGCATCGGGACTAGCGGAGGGGAGACCCAGTACTTC.

The sample holds many counts of this clonotype. The chain employs TRBV29-1 and TRBJ2-4; possible D gene TRBD2, 7 bases. CDR3 length: 15 amino acids. Trimming removed 7 bases from V and 6 bases from J, with 22 bases in between. Germline CDR1 SQVTM, CDR2 ANQGSEA. The CDR3 here is CSGRSRVGGANIQYF. The DNA for the CDR3 is TGCAGCGGCCGTTCCCGTGTTGGGGGGGCAAACATTCAGTACTTC.

The gene calls are TRBV21-1 and TRBJ2-1; no DNA check was done on the table's D call, TRBD1. TRBV21-1 is tagged as a pseudogene. This CDR3 spans 19 amino acids. CDR3 residues: CASSKVGRGRNLHNNEQFF. The CDR3 bases are TGTGCCAGCAGCAAAGTGGGACGAGGGAGAAATCTCCACAACAATGAGCAGTTCTTC.

The gene calls are TRBV11-2 and TRBJ2-5; D remains ambiguous. Germline V gives CDR1 SGHAT, CDR2 FQNNGV. This CDR3 is built from 13 residues. Trimming cost V 0 bases and J 5 bases, with 7 bases left between them. The CDR3 region is CASSLDIRETQYF. CDR3 coding DNA: TGTGCCAGCAGCTTAGATATAAGGGAGACCCAGTACTTC.

Concerning this clonotype: Possible read error: a much larger clone is one base away. This CDR3 is missing its conserved last phenylalanine or tryptophan, likely due to a read error. This chain joins TRBV28 and TRBJ2-3, with a weak D call TRBD2 (5 bases). Germline loops: CDR1 MDHEN, CDR2 SYDVKM. The V gene lost 6 bases and the J gene lost 2 bases, with 15 bases spanning the gap. CDR3 size: 15 residues. The CDR3 here is CASSSVGVPTDTQYL. CDR3 DNA sequence: TGTGCCAGCAGCTCCGTCGGGGTACCCACAGATACGCAGTATTTG.

Concerning this clonotype itself: Possible read error: a much larger clone is one base away. The chain has TRBV12-3 or TRBV12-4 and TRBJ2-1, with 12 positions matching TRBD2. This CDR3 has 16 residues. V was pared by 5 bases and J by 13 bases, with 15 bases of the junction left unmatched. The CDR3 region is CASSGSGTSGSETQFF. The CDR3 DNA is TGTGCCAGCAGTGGTTCCGGGACTAGCGGGTCGGAGACCCAGTTCTTC.

In regard to this clonotype: Possible read error: a much larger clone is one base away. This chain uses TRBV10-3 with TRBJ1-1; 12 positions match TRBD1. Trimming took 10 bases from V and 3 from J; bases not matched to a gene: 3. The CDR3 loop spans 13 amino acids. Germline CDR1 and CDR2: ENHRY and SYGVKD. This CDR3 reads CARGQGADTEAFF. Written as DNA, the CDR3 is TGTGCCAGGGGACAGGGGGCGGACACTGAAGCTTTCTTT.

The chain joins TRBV11-2 to TRBJ2-3, with D possibly being TRBD2 (6 bases). This CDR3 spans 12 amino acids. Trimming shortened V by 1 base and J by 10 bases, and 9 bases separated the two germline ends. The germline V gene has CDR1 SGHAT and CDR2 FQNNGV. Here the CDR3 reads CASSLGGIAQYF. The CDR3 nucleotides are TGTGCCAGCAGCTTAGGCGGGATCGCGCAGTATTTT.

This clonotype came up many times. The chain links TRBV28 to TRBJ2-3, with unresolved D. This CDR3 region has 16 residues. The V gene lost 7 bases and the J gene lost 9 bases, with 26 bases spanning the gap. Germline CDR1 is MDHEN and CDR2 is SYDVKM. The CDR3 DNA reads as TGTGCCAGCATCACGACGAAGGGTTACGGAACTGTGACGCAGTATTTT. Protein product: CASITTKGYGTVTQYF.